This TCR beta chain was observed in a study of T-cell memory formation after mild COVID-19. Study-wide points: Some SARS-CoV-2-responding clones were already detected in memory before infection. Clones contracting over day 15 to 85 were CD4/CD8 balanced, with later expanders leaning CD4+. Day 37-peaking second-wave clones had unconfirmed SARS-CoV-2 specificity.

This clonotype was counted between two and nine times. Its antigen is undetermined. Constant-segment primers were used for 5'RACE, and the resulting TCR alpha and TCR beta cDNA libraries carried sample barcodes and UMIs. In TCRdb, the 5' RACE reads were re-called with MiXCR into one record per CDR3 protein. Of hundreds of thousands of distinct CDR3 sequences listed, 15% to 20% were seen once; the top ten hold approximately 13%. This TCR was sampled from an adult woman who had mild COVID-19 (a few samples of this study predate the infection). Cell type and time point are not known. The specimen sequenced was PBMCs or a T cell subset sorted from them (not recorded which).

CDR3 in DNA: TGTGCCAGCAGCGGCCCAACAGGAGGAAGATACGAGCAGTACTTC. Protein: CASSGPTGGRYEQYF. This rearrangement joins TRBV9 to TRBJ2-7; TRBD1 or TRBD2 may be the D gene (5 bases each). The CDR3 consists of 15 residues. Germline values: CDR1 SGDLS, CDR2 YYNGEE. Trimming removed 3 bases from V and 4 bases from J, with 17 bases in between.